This T cell receptor beta chain was retrieved from a study of response to subunit inactivated influenza vaccine. Findings of the study overall: Authors proposed each seasonal influenza vaccination draws in few new T cells.

TCRdb fed the RT-PCR reads into MiXCR, producing one record per CDR3 protein. The table has over 400,000 distinct CDR3 sequences, approximately 11% seen once. On this clonotype itself: The target antigen is unknown.

This specimen consisted of PBMCs from blood, obtained 45 days after vaccination. The TCR was taken from a man aged 50-60 years who received an inactivated influenza vaccine.

CDR3 residues: CASSYNFWDGAYEQYF. CDR3 sequence (DNA): TGTGCCAGCAGTTATAATTTTTGGGACGGAGCCTACGAGCAGTACTTC. The chain carries TRBV6-2 or TRBV6-3 and TRBJ2-7; D is possibly TRBD1 or TRBD2 (5 bases each). V shed 3 bases and J shed 2 bases, with 17 bases lying between them. Germline CDR1 is MNHEY and CDR2 is SVGEGT. CDR3 length equals 16 residues.